These 31 T cell receptor beta chains were all obtained from the same sample, sequenced in a study of T cells in Graves' hyperthyroidism and ophthalmopathy. Regions amplified from RNA transcripts were the TCR beta CDR3 regions. First-round RT-PCR targeting the TCR CDR3 was performed with the HTBI primer set. Using its own MiXCR run on the multiplex PCR reads, TCRdb lists one record per CDR3 protein. The sample lists about 250,000 distinct CDR3 sequences; nearly 15% were seen once. Sequenced input: blood. These receptors came from a woman between 45 and 60 years old with Graves' hyperthyroidism that later progressed to Graves' ophthalmopathy.

Ten or more counts support this clonotype. The CDR3 sequence: CASSSIRGQTQYF. Written as DNA, the CDR3 is TGTGCCAGCAGCTCCATCCGAGGGCAGACCCAGTACTTC. The chain couples TRBV27 to TRBJ2-5; maybe TRBD2 (5 bases). The CDR3 sequence is 13 residues long. Germline CDR1 MNHEY, CDR2 SMNVEV (reference sequence). V was trimmed by 6 bases and J by 6 bases, leaving 14 bases between them.

The sample holds many counts of this clonotype. The V and J genes are TRBV7-3 and TRBJ2-7; TRBD1 matches at 8 bases. Unmatched junction bases numbered 4, after V lost 3 bases and J lost 3 bases. The CDR3 extends over 14 amino acids. CDR1 and CDR2 (germline): SGHTA, FQGTGA. The CDR3 is CASSFGTGLYEQYF. The CDR3 region has the DNA TGTGCCAGCAGCTTCGGGACAGGACTCTACGAGCAGTACTTC.

This clonotype has at least ten counts. This chain joins TRBV9 and TRBJ1-1; TRBD1 matches 7 bases. The CDR3 consists of 16 residues. Per the germline V gene, CDR1 is SGDLS and CDR2 is YYNGEE. After removal of 4 bases from V and 0 bases from J, the junction contained 9 bases not matched to a gene. CDR3 loop: CASSNQGGRLNTEAFF. CDR3 sequence (DNA): TGTGCCAGCAGCAATCAGGGGGGCAGGCTGAACACTGAAGCTTTCTTT. The whole variable domain, remainder taken from reference TRBV9 and TRBJ1-1, is DSGVTQTPKHLITATGQRVTLRCSPRSGDLSVYWYQQSLDQGLQFLIQYYNGEERAKGNILERFSAQQFPDLHSELNLSSLELGDSALYFCASSNQGGRLNTEAFFGQGTRLTVV.

Ten or more counts support this clonotype. This chain connects TRBV7-2 to TRBJ2-5; D is undetermined. V gave up 1 base and J gave up 1 base, with 7 bases separating them. There are 14 residues in the CDR3. Germline V gene data show CDR1 as SGHTA and CDR2 as FQGNSA. The CDR3 DNA sequence: TGTGCCAGCAGCTTAGACCGCGTCCAAGAGACCCAGTACTTC. It is translated as CASSLDRVQETQYF.

This clonotype has at least ten counts. This sequence joins TRBV27 and TRBJ2-1; TRBD2 matches at 8 bases. The CDR3 totals 14 residues. J gave up 3 bases and V 6 bases, and 4 bases lay outside the gene matches. The germline gives CDR1 MNHEY, CDR2 SMNVEV (reference sequence). CDR3 amino acids: CASSGRAYYNEQFF. In DNA form, the CDR3 reads TGTGCCAGCAGCGGGAGGGCTTACTACAATGAGCAGTTCTTC.

In its sample, this clonotype was seen many times. The rearrangement joins TRBV29-1 to TRBJ2-5; TRBD2 matches 11 bases. The CDR3 is 13 residues long. Per the germline V gene, CDR1 is SQVTM and CDR2 is ANQGSEA. Trimming removed 6 bases from V and 4 bases from J; junction bases left unmatched: 4. The CDR3 reads CSVVAGGRETQYF. DNA for the CDR3: TGCAGCGTGGTAGCGGGAGGGCGAGAGACCCAGTACTTC.

Note on this clonotype: With a much larger clone just one base away, this may be a read error. CDR3 nucleotides: TGTGCCGGCAAATCGGGTAGCTCGGGCACCGGGGAGCTGTTTTTT. It translates to CAGKSGSSGTGELFF. V usage is TRBV12-3 or TRBV12-4 and J usage is TRBJ2-2; D uncertain. The V gene lost 11 bases and the J gene lost 4 bases, with 20 bases spanning the gap. This CDR3 region has 15 residues.

This clonotype was seen only a few times. V and J are TRBV7-6 and TRBJ2-1; TRBD2 matches 15 bases. V shed 4 bases, J shed 7 bases, and the junction held 5 bases outside the gene matches. Per the germline V gene, CDR1 is SGHVS and CDR2 is FNYEAQ. The CDR3 extends over 16 amino acids. The chain's CDR3 is CASSSIGLAGGNEQFF. Written as DNA, the CDR3 is TGTGCCAGCAGCTCGATAGGACTAGCGGGGGGGAATGAGCAGTTCTTC.

This clonotype was seen ten or more times. This chain joins TRBV6-1 and TRBJ1-1; D is possibly TRBD1 (5 bases). The CDR3 has 12 residues. Trimming removed 4 bases at V and 11 bases at J, with 14 bases between. Germline values: CDR1 MNHNS, CDR2 SASEGT. The CDR3 DNA reads as TGTGCCAGCAGTGTAACGGGACGTGAGGCTTTCTTT. This sequence encodes CASSVTGREAFF.

This clonotype was seen only a few times. The chain has TRBV5-1 and TRBJ1-5; tentatively, D is TRBD1 (5 bases). V was cut by 0 bases and J by 1 base, with 11 bases left in between. The CDR3 totals 16 residues. The germline V gene has CDR1 SGHRS and CDR2 YFSETQ. The CDR3 reads CASSLAGQGSNQPQHF. CDR3 coding DNA: TGCGCCAGCAGCTTGGCTGGGCAGGGCAGCAATCAGCCCCAGCATTTT.

This clonotype was recorded many times. V usage is TRBV29-1 and J usage is TRBJ1-5, with a possible D match to TRBD1 (5 bases). Trimming stripped 5 bases from V and 2 bases from J, with 13 bases between. The germline gives CDR1 SQVTM, CDR2 ANQGSEA. The length of the CDR3 is 14 residues. The CDR3 DNA follows: TGCAGCGTTTCGGACGGAGGGGGCAATCAGCCCCAGCATTTT. Residues: CSVSDGGGNQPQHF.

This clonotype was recorded many times. The V call is TRBV7-3, the J call TRBJ2-3; TRBD1 aligns across 9 bases. The germline CDR1 and CDR2 sequences are SGHTA and FQGTGA. J lost 1 base, V lost 4 bases, and 0 bases had no gene match. CDR3 length equals 14 residues. In nucleotides, the CDR3 is TGTGCCAGCAGCTGGACAGGGGGCACAGATACGCAGTATTTT. As protein: CASSWTGGTDTQYF.

This clonotype was found a few times. The chain links TRBV19 to TRBJ2-1, with D tentatively TRBD2 (6 bases). CDR1 LNHDA and CDR2 SQIVND come from the germline V gene (reference sequence). CDR3 length: 13 residues. With 7 bases removed from V and 7 bases from J, the gap between germline ends came to 14 bases. The CDR3 region is CASTKGLTNEQFF. CDR3 coding DNA: TGTGCCAGTACCAAGGGACTGACTAATGAGCAGTTCTTC.

Comments on this clonotype: A much larger clone lies a single base off, so this may be a read error. The V call is TRBV30, the J call TRBJ2-7; 8 bases are shared with TRBD2. Germline lookup yields CDR1 GTSNPN and CDR2 SVGIG (reference sequence). The CDR3 spans 16 residues. J gave up 0 bases and V 2 bases, and 9 bases lay outside the gene matches. The CDR3 DNA reads as TGTGCCTGGAGTTCCTGGACTAGCAGGAGCTCCTACGAGCAGTACTTC. Amino acids: CAWSSWTSRSSYEQYF. Drawing the rest from reference TRBV30 and TRBJ2-7, the complete variable domain is SQTIHQWPATLVQPVGSPLSLECTVEGTSNPNLYWYRQAAGRGLQLLFYSVGIGQISSEVPQNLSASRPQDRQFILSSKKLLLSDSGFYLCAWSSWTSRSSYEQYFGPGTRLTVT.

The chain carries TRBV6-1 and TRBJ2-2, with a weak D call TRBD2 (5 bases). Germline V gene sequence: CDR1 MNHNS, CDR2 SASEGT. V lost 7 bases and J 6 bases, leaving 21 bases between the germline ends. The CDR3 is 16 amino acids. The CDR3 here is CASTRQRLGDAGELFF. Here the CDR3 DNA reads TGTGCCAGCACCCGCCAGCGGTTGGGTGACGCCGGGGAGCTGTTTTTT.

This clonotype has a count of ten or more. The rearrangement joins TRBV27 to TRBJ2-3, with D possibly being TRBD1 (5 bases). Germline-derived CDR1 and CDR2 are MNHEY and SMNVEV (reference sequence). The CDR3 covers 14 residues. Between the trimmed V and J ends, which lost 2 bases and 1 base, there was a span of 7 bases. The chain's CDR3 is CASSLQGRTDTQYF. CDR3 bases: TGTGCCAGCAGTTTACAGGGCCGCACAGATACGCAGTATTTT.

This clonotype showed up many times. The chain couples TRBV28 to TRBJ1-1; 8 bases fit TRBD1. CDR3 length: 14 residues. Germline V CDR1 and CDR2: MDHEN, SYDVKM. V lost 4 bases to trimming and J lost 7 bases; unmatched junction nucleotides: 8. The DNA for the CDR3 is TGTGCCAGCAGTTCGGACAGGGATACTGGTGAAGCTTTCTTT. This gives the protein CASSSDRDTGEAFF.

Many counts were recorded for this clonotype. This chain joins TRBV5-6 and TRBJ2-5; TRBD2 agrees at 11 bases. The length of the CDR3 is 15 residues. CDR1 SGHDT and CDR2 YYEEEE come from the germline V gene. The J segment lost 2 bases and the V segment lost 3 bases, leaving 3 bases of the junction unmatched. The CDR3 sequence is CASSWGLAEQETQYF. CDR3 DNA sequence: TGTGCCAGCAGCTGGGGACTAGCGGAGCAAGAGACCCAGTACTTC.

This clonotype showed up just a few times. Without the conserved terminal phenylalanine or tryptophan, this CDR3 likely stems from a read error. V and J are TRBV5-1 and TRBJ1-1; 7 positions match TRBD1. The CDR3 is 17 residues long. CDR1 SGHRS and CDR2 YFSETQ come from the germline V gene. The CDR3 DNA reads TGTGCCAGCAGCTTCTTCCCCCTAGGGGGCTTGAACACTGAAGCTTTCCTT. It yields the protein CASSFFPLGGLNTEAFL.

This clonotype was counted at least ten times. The rearrangement joins TRBV5-1 to TRBJ2-2; 8 bases line up with TRBD1. Germline values: CDR1 SGHRS, CDR2 YFSETQ. V shed 4 bases and J 0 bases; nucleotides not matched to a gene: 17. The CDR3 is made up of 20 amino acids. DNA for the CDR3: TGCGCCAGCAGCCTTAGCCGAGGATCAGGGGGCGAGTCGAACACCGGGGAGCTGTTTTTT. Translating gives CASSLSRGSGGESNTGELFF.

In the case of this clonotype: A read error is possible here, since a much larger clone lies one base away. The V and J genes are TRBV15 and TRBJ1-2; 10 bases agree with TRBD1. CDR3 length: 15 residues. CDR1 is LNHNV and CDR2 is YYDKDF in the germline V gene (reference sequence). CDR3 bases: TGTGCCATCAGCAGCCTCAAGGACAGGGGGAATGGCTACACCTTC. Translation: CAISSLKDRGNGYTF.

The sample holds many counts of this clonotype. This sequence joins TRBV12-3 or TRBV12-4 and TRBJ2-1; possible D gene TRBD2, 6 bases. This CDR3 comprises 16 residues. V lost 7 bases to trimming and J lost 9 bases, with 25 bases between them. The CDR3 coding sequence is TGTGCCAGCATCCGGGACTGGGATCTAGGCAGGAGTGAGCAGTTCTTC. This codes for CASIRDWDLGRSEQFF.

This clonotype was found many times. This rearrangement joins TRBV6-1 to TRBJ1-5, with D unresolved. The length of the CDR3 is 12 residues. In germline, CDR1 is MNHNS, CDR2 SASEGT. V lost 11 bases and J 0 bases, leaving 8 bases between the germline ends. The chain's CDR3 is CAGSYSNQPQHF. In DNA, the CDR3 is TGTGCCGGATCTTATAGCAATCAGCCCCAGCATTTT.

Ten or more counts support this clonotype. CDR3 sequence (DNA): TGTGCCAGCAGTGATTGGACTAGCGGGGGGTGGGGGACCCAGTACTTC. This codes for CASSDWTSGGWGTQYF. This chain uses TRBV2 with TRBJ2-5; 14 bases are shared with TRBD2. Trimming took 3 bases from V and 7 from J; bases not matched to a gene: 7. The CDR3 has 16 residues. CDR1 is SNHLY and CDR2 is FYNNEI in the germline V gene. The full variable domain, completed using reference TRBV2 and TRBJ2-5, is EPEVTQTPSHQVTQMGQEVILRCVPISNHLYFYWYRQILGQKVEFLVSFYNNEISEKSEIFDDQFSVERPDGSNFTLKIRSTKLEDSAMYFCASSDWTSGGWGTQYFGPGTRLLVL.

This clonotype was counted only a few times. V gene TRBV20-1 combines with J gene TRBJ2-6; D remains unclear. Trimming took off 6 bases at V and 0 bases at J, with 15 bases between the two ends. Germline-derived CDR1 and CDR2 are DFQATT and SNEGSKA (reference sequence). CDR3 size: 16 residues. CDR3 DNA: TGCAGTGCCGTTTCAAGGGCGCTCTCTGGGGCCAACGTCCTGACTTTC. Its translation is CSAVSRALSGANVLTF.

The table lists this clonotype with many counts. The chain is built from TRBV20-1 and TRBJ2-3; 9 bases match TRBD2. The CDR3 extends over 15 amino acids. V was pared by 8 bases and J by 1 base, with 10 bases of the junction left unmatched. Germline CDR1 DFQATT, CDR2 SNEGSKA (reference sequence). As DNA, the CDR3 is TGCAGTTCGGAAGGGCTAGCGGGGCGCACAGATACGCAGTATTTT. Translation: CSSEGLAGRTDTQYF.

The chain is built from TRBV19 and TRBJ1-1; tentative D call: TRBD1 (5 bases). The CDR3 has 15 amino acids. Trimming removed 5 bases from V and 4 bases from J, with 17 bases in between. Per germline, CDR1 LNHDA and CDR2 SQIVND (reference sequence). CDR3 sequence: CASSFSGQGLTEAFF. The CDR3 nucleotides are TGTGCCAGTAGTTTCAGCGGCCAGGGACTCACTGAAGCTTTCTTT.

This sequence joins TRBV11-2 and TRBJ2-7, with D possibly being TRBD1 (5 bases). Germline V gene sequence: CDR1 SGHAT, CDR2 FQNNGV. Trimming removed 6 bases at V and 5 bases at J, with 8 bases between. This CDR3 contains 11 residues. The CDR3 spells CASRTEDEQYF. The DNA for the CDR3 is TGTGCCAGCAGGACAGAGGACGAGCAGTACTTC.

This clonotype has at least ten counts. The V gene is TRBV30, the J gene TRBJ1-1; the D gene is possibly TRBD1 (5 bases). This CDR3 comprises 13 residues. The germline gives CDR1 GTSNPN, CDR2 SVGIG (reference sequence). The V gene lost 1 base and the J gene lost 4 bases, with 10 bases spanning the gap. CDR3 DNA sequence: TGTGCCTGGAGTGCGGGGGATCTCACTGAAGCTTTCTTT. Protein: CAWSAGDLTEAFF. Looking up the rest from reference TRBV30 and TRBJ1-1 gives the full variable domain: SQTIHQWPATLVQPVGSPLSLECTVEGTSNPNLYWYRQAAGRGLQLLFYSVGIGQISSEVPQNLSASRPQDRQFILSSKKLLLSDSGFYLCAWSAGDLTEAFFGQGTRLTVV.

This clonotype was seen at least ten times. The chain combines TRBV12-3 or TRBV12-4 with TRBJ2-5; D perhaps matches TRBD2 (5 bases). The length of the CDR3 is 16 residues. Trimming took off 5 bases at V and 0 bases at J, with 16 bases between the two ends. The CDR3, as DNA: TGTGCCAGCAGTCTCTCCCGAGGACTGAACCAAGAGACCCAGTACTTC. As protein: CASSLSRGLNQETQYF.

This clonotype occurred many times. The chain employs TRBV27 and TRBJ2-5; 10 nucleotides agree with TRBD2. Germline assignment: CDR1 MNHEY and CDR2 SMNVEV (reference sequence). Trimming removed 2 bases from V and 4 bases from J; junction bases left unmatched: 4. The CDR3 length is 15 residues. The CDR3 coding sequence is TGTGCCAGCAGTTTAACTAGCGGGAATCTAGAGACCCAGTACTTC. This translates into CASSLTSGNLETQYF.